Each of the 30 T cell receptor beta chains below was sequenced from the same sample in a study of blood T cell repertoires in COVID-19. Sequencing was performed with immunoSEQ multiplex PCR; in TCRdb, only in-frame clones are kept and a portion is missing. This sample carries 30,000 to 35,000 clones, 75% of them seen once, and the ten largest clones take around 15%. The specimen sequenced was peripheral blood. These receptors were taken from an older man with active or convalescent COVID-19.

This chain joins TRBV10-1 and TRBJ1-4; tentatively, D is TRBD1 (5 bases). V lost 8 bases to trimming and J lost 4 bases, with 11 bases between them. The CDR3 consists of 13 residues. The V gene's germline CDR1 is WNHNN and CDR2 SYGVQD (reference sequence). The chain's CDR3 is CASRQNHNEKLFF. For the CDR3, the DNA is TGCGCCAGCCGACAGAATCATAATGAAAAACTGTTTTTT.

The CDR3 is CASSTEPTGMDGYTF. As DNA, the CDR3 is TGTGCCAGTAGTACCGAGCCCACAGGGATGGATGGCTACACCTTC. The chain carries TRBV19 and TRBJ1-2; a weak D match, TRBD1 (6 bases). The CDR3 spans 15 residues. Trimming stripped 4 bases from V and 6 bases from J, with 18 bases between. Germline V gene lookup returns CDR1 LNHDA and CDR2 SQIVND (reference sequence).

Concerning this clone itself: The same CDR3 arises from other DNA sequences in this sample as well. This chain connects TRBV6-1 to TRBJ1-3; D not certain. Per the germline V gene, CDR1 is MNHNS and CDR2 is SASEGT. Trimming stripped 3 bases from V and 4 bases from J, with 10 bases between. The CDR3 is 14 residues long. CDR3 loop: CASSDRFSGNTIYF. CDR3 sequence (DNA): TGTGCCAGCAGTGACAGGTTTTCAGGAAACACCATATATTTT.

The chain is built from TRBV2 and TRBJ2-3; 7 nucleotides align to TRBD2. The germline V gene has CDR1 SNHLY and CDR2 FYNNEI. The CDR3 length is 13 residues. V lost 8 bases and J lost 1; bases outside the gene matches: 3. This chain's CDR3 is CASSREGTDTQYF. CDR3 DNA: TGTGCCAGCTCTCGGGAGGGCACAGATACGCAGTATTTT. The entire variable domain, with the rest obtained from reference TRBV2 and TRBJ2-3, is as follows: EPEVTQTPSHQVTQMGQEVILRCVPISNHLYFYWYRQILGQKVEFLVSFYNNEISEKSEIFDDQFSVERPDGSNFTLKIRSTKLEDSAMYFCASSREGTDTQYFGPGTRLTVL.

The chain has TRBV5-1 and TRBJ1-4; 7 nucleotides line up with TRBD1. Trimming removed 4 bases from V and 5 bases from J; junction bases left unmatched: 5. The CDR3 extends over 14 amino acids. Germline CDR1 reads SGHRS; CDR2 reads YFSETQ. CDR3 protein: CASSIGTENEKLFF. Written as DNA, the CDR3 is TGCGCCAGCAGCATCGGGACAGAGAATGAAAAACTGTTTTTT. Filled out from reference TRBV5-1 and TRBJ1-4, the complete variable domain reads KAGVTQTPRYLIKTRGQQVTLSCSPISGHRSVSWYQQTPGQGLQFLFEYFSETQRNKGNFPGRFSGRQFSNSRSEMNVSTLELGDSALYLCASSIGTENEKLFFGSGTQLSVL.

The genes are TRBV7-7 and TRBJ1-5, with TRBD1 identical over 9 bases. V lost 1 base and J lost 0; bases outside the gene matches: 4. The CDR3 runs 17 residues. Germline V gene lookup returns CDR1 SSHAT and CDR2 FNYEAQ (reference sequence). The CDR3 here is CASSLGGDRDSNQPQHF. CDR3 nucleotides: TGTGCCAGCAGCTTAGGTGGGGACAGGGATAGCAATCAGCCCCAGCATTTT.

This sequence joins TRBV18 and TRBJ2-5, with D unresolved. CDR1 is KGHSH, CDR2 LQKENI, per germline. The CDR3 contains 13 residues. The germline V and J ends were trimmed by 0 bases and 4 bases, with 6 bases remaining between them. The chain's CDR3 is CASSPPSGETQYF. The CDR3 DNA reads as TGTGCCAGCTCACCACCTTCGGGAGAGACCCAGTACTTC.

The chain links TRBV7-9 to TRBJ2-7, with a tentative D call TRBD1 (6 bases). The V gene's germline CDR1 is SEHNR and CDR2 FQNEAQ (reference sequence). Between the trimmed V and J ends, which lost 3 bases and 3 bases, there was a span of 9 bases. This CDR3 has 13 residues. This chain's CDR3 is CASSLGHYYEQYF. The CDR3 region has the DNA TGTGCCAGCAGCTTGGGACACTACTACGAGCAGTACTTC. Full variable domain (outside the CDR3, taken from reference TRBV7-9 and TRBJ2-7): DTGVSQNPRHKITKRGQNVTFRCDPISEHNRLYWYRQTLGQGPEFLTYFQNEAQLEKSRLLSDRFSAERPKGSFSTLEIQRTEQGDSAMYLCASSLGHYYEQYFGPGTRLTVT.

J is TRBJ1-3 and V is TRBV6-4; 7 nucleotides align to TRBD1. With 8 bases clipped from V and 0 bases from J, the junction kept 13 bases outside the gene matches. The CDR3 extends over 17 amino acids. The germline V gene has CDR1 MRHNA and CDR2 SNTAGT. CDR3 nucleotides: TGTGCCAGCGAGGGGACAGCCTTTCACTACTCTGGAAACACCATATATTTT. Residues: CASEGTAFHYSGNTIYF.

The chain links TRBV6-2 or TRBV6-3 to TRBJ2-7, with D possibly matching TRBD1 (7 bases). The germline CDR1 and CDR2 sequences are MNHEY and SVGEGT. CDR3 length: 17 residues. Trimming cost V 6 bases and J 0 bases, with 21 bases left between them. CDR3 in DNA: TGTGCCAGCAGCCAGCAATCATCAGGGGGGATCTCCTACGAGCAGTACTTC. It encodes CASSQQSSGGISYEQYF.

Only a few counts were recorded for this clone. The chain carries TRBV11-2 and TRBJ1-5, with unresolved D. CDR1 is SGHAT and CDR2 is FQNNGV in the germline V gene. The V and J ends lost 1 base and 7 bases respectively, with 5 bases between them. This CDR3 region has 12 residues. The CDR3: CASSLGEQPQHF. In nucleotides, the CDR3 is TGTGCCAGCAGCTTAGGAGAGCAGCCCCAGCATTTT.

The chain uses TRBV18 and TRBJ2-3; no reliable D call. This CDR3 spans 14 amino acids. The ends were cut back, 3 bases at V and 5 bases at J, with 12 bases in the middle. Germline V gives CDR1 KGHSH, CDR2 LQKENI. The CDR3 protein is CASSPRGSGDTQYF. The CDR3, as DNA: TGTGCCAGCTCACCCCGAGGAAGTGGAGATACGCAGTATTTT.

The J gene is TRBJ2-3, the V gene TRBV30; TRBD2 matches 9 bases. V lost 1 base and J lost 2; bases outside the gene matches: 4. This CDR3 is built from 15 residues. CDR1 GTSNPN and CDR2 SVGIG come from the germline V gene (reference sequence). The CDR3 DNA follows: TGTGCCTGGAGTGCTAGCGGGACCTTCACAGATACGCAGTATTTT. Its translation is CAWSASGTFTDTQYF.

The chain links TRBV11-3 to TRBJ2-7, with D tentatively TRBD1 (6 bases). Looked up from germline, CDR1 is SGHNT and CDR2 is YENEEA. CDR3 length equals 15 residues. V was trimmed by 5 bases and J by 1 base, leaving 15 bases between them. The CDR3 nucleotides are TGTGCCAGCAGCGATGGACAGCCCGGGTCCTACGAGCAGTACTTC. This sequence encodes CASSDGQPGSYEQYF.

Notes on this clone: Within the sample, other DNA sequences also encode this same CDR3. The V and J genes are TRBV5-1 and TRBJ2-3; the match to TRBD1 covers 7 bases. The V gene's germline CDR1 is SGHRS and CDR2 YFSETQ. The V and J ends lost 0 bases and 1 base, in that order; junction bases with no gene match: 2. The CDR3 has 15 residues. CDR3 sequence reads: CASSLGDRGTDTQYF. In DNA form, the CDR3 reads TGCGCCAGCAGCTTGGGGGACAGAGGCACAGATACGCAGTATTTT.

The chain couples TRBV2 to TRBJ2-3; TRBD2 might be the D (6 bases). The V end was cut by 3 bases, the J end by 0 bases, with 7 bases between. CDR3 size: 14 residues. CDR1 and CDR2 (germline): SNHLY, FYNNEI. The CDR3 spells CASSEAGSTDTQYF. CDR3 nucleotide sequence: TGTGCCAGCAGTGAGGCGGGGAGCACAGATACGCAGTATTTT.

This clone was counted only a few times. The CDR3 DNA reads TGTGCCAGCAGCCAATTGGGACAGGACAGGACTCGCGAGCAGTACTTC. It specifies CASSQLGQDRTREQYF. The chain uses TRBV14 and TRBJ2-7; 8 bases line up with TRBD1. The CDR3 contains 16 residues. Germline CDR1 is SGHDN and CDR2 is FVKESK. Trimming at V came to 2 bases and at J to 6 bases, leaving 12 bases not matched to a gene.

This clone showed up just a few times. This sequence joins TRBV18 and TRBJ2-1; 9 bases match TRBD2. After removal of 3 bases from V and 12 bases from J, the junction contained 12 bases not matched to a gene. The germline V gene encodes CDR1 KGHSH and CDR2 LQKENI. The CDR3 spans 15 residues. This chain's CDR3 is CASSPSAGGPLGQFF. The CDR3 bases are TGTGCCAGCTCACCGTCAGCGGGAGGTCCCCTGGGGCAGTTCTTC.

This clone was found once. This sequence joins TRBV5-4 and TRBJ2-7; 8 nucleotides align to TRBD1. CDR3 size: 12 residues. Germline values: CDR1 SGHNT, CDR2 YYREEE (reference sequence). Unmatched junction bases numbered 5, after V lost 7 bases and J lost 5 bases. The CDR3 reads CASGQGFDEQYF. The CDR3 DNA follows: TGTGCCAGCGGACAGGGATTCGACGAGCAGTACTTC.

This chain joins TRBV11-2 and TRBJ1-2, with unresolved D. Germline values: CDR1 SGHAT, CDR2 FQNNGV. V lost 0 bases and J lost 0, with 8 bases in between. The CDR3 is made up of 15 amino acids. The CDR3, as DNA: TGTGCCAGCAGCTTAGATCCTCAGGCTAACTATGGCTACACCTTC. Amino acid sequence: CASSLDPQANYGYTF.

The chain joins TRBV6-5 to TRBJ2-3, with 7 bases lining up with TRBD1. CDR3 length equals 13 residues. The J segment lost 1 base and the V segment lost 10 bases, leaving 5 bases of the junction unmatched. Looked up from germline, CDR1 is MNHEY and CDR2 is SVGAGI. The CDR3 spells CATAGGGTDTQYF. The CDR3 bases are TGTGCCACCGCAGGGGGAGGCACAGATACGCAGTATTTT.

V usage is TRBV10-1 and J usage is TRBJ2-1, with D perhaps matching TRBD2 (5 bases). Trimming took 5 bases from V and 9 from J, leaving 14 bases between them. The CDR3 runs to 13 residues. Germline V gene sequence: CDR1 WNHNN, CDR2 SYGVQD (reference sequence). In DNA, the CDR3 is TGCGCCAGCAGTTTGATCATGGAGGCTGAGCAGTTCTTC. Protein: CASSLIMEAEQFF.

This sequence joins TRBV6-5 and TRBJ2-7, with 11 bases fitting TRBD2. Germline V gene sequence: CDR1 MNHEY, CDR2 SVGAGI. J lost 3 bases, V lost 6 bases, and 4 bases had no gene match. CDR3 size: 14 residues. The CDR3 nucleotides read TGTGCCAGCAGCCGACTAGCGGGAAACTACGAGCAGTACTTC. It is translated as CASSRLAGNYEQYF.

This clone occurred a few times. The chain is built from TRBV27 and TRBJ2-7; D possibly corresponds to TRBD1 (6 bases). Germline V gene sequence: CDR1 MNHEY, CDR2 SMNVEV (reference sequence). Trimming cost V 7 bases and J 5 bases, with 18 bases left between them. The CDR3 is 14 residues long. The CDR3 loop is CASTSPGQFDEQYF. CDR3 coding DNA: TGTGCCAGCACCTCGCCCGGACAGTTTGACGAGCAGTACTTC.

The gene calls are TRBV27 and TRBJ2-6; D not resolved. The length of the CDR3 is 15 residues. V lost 7 bases and J 1 base, leaving 11 bases between the germline ends. Germline loops: CDR1 MNHEY, CDR2 SMNVEV (reference sequence). This CDR3 is CASTSLGSGANVLTF. DNA for the CDR3: TGTGCCAGCACCTCCCTCGGGTCTGGGGCCAACGTCCTGACTTTC.

The CDR3 loop reads CASTVRSNTGELFF. The CDR3, as DNA: TGTGCCAGCACCGTCAGGTCGAACACCGGGGAGCTGTTTTTT. The chain has TRBV3-1 (or the pseudogene TRBV3-2) and TRBJ2-2, with no clear D. Germline V gives CDR1 LGHDT, CDR2 YNNKEL (reference sequence). The CDR3 has 14 residues. Trimming shortened V by 7 bases and J by 0 bases, and 9 bases separated the two germline ends.

The rearrangement joins TRBV7-9 to TRBJ2-2; tentative D call: TRBD2 (5 bases). The CDR3 runs 16 residues. Trimming removed 4 bases at V and 5 bases at J, with 17 bases between. CDR1 is SEHNR, CDR2 FQNEAQ, per germline (reference sequence). The CDR3 loop is CASSSTRGVDTGELFF. The CDR3 DNA is TGTGCCAGCAGCTCCACCCGGGGAGTTGATACCGGGGAGCTGTTTTTT.

The chain has TRBV10-2 and TRBJ1-5; D possibly corresponds to TRBD1 (5 bases). CDR1 is WSHSY, CDR2 SAAADI, per germline. Trimming pared 10 bases from V and 0 bases from J, leaving 13 bases between. The length of the CDR3 is 14 residues. This chain's CDR3 is CATRAGYSNQPQHF. DNA of the CDR3: TGCGCCACCAGGGCGGGGTATAGCAATCAGCCCCAGCATTTT.

The CDR3, as DNA: TGTGCCAGCACCCCTCCGGACAGGGAAGAGACCCAGTACTTC. It yields the protein CASTPPDREETQYF. V gene TRBV9 combines with J gene TRBJ2-5; 8 nucleotides match TRBD1. CDR3 size: 14 residues. V lost 6 bases, J lost 3 bases, and 7 bases stayed unmatched. Germline CDR1 SGDLS, CDR2 YYNGEE.

This clone was counted only a few times. The chain links TRBV20-1 to TRBJ1-4; D is unresolved. V was clipped by 3 bases and J by 0 bases, with 8 bases between them. The germline V gene encodes CDR1 DFQATT and CDR2 SNEGSKA (reference sequence). The CDR3 spans 14 residues. The CDR3 reads CSASAGTTNEKLFF. The CDR3 region has the DNA TGCAGTGCTAGTGCGGGGACAACTAATGAAAAACTGTTTTTT.